The rows below give T cell receptor beta chains drawn from one sample of a study of identical twins. MiXCR was run by TCRdb on the 5' RACE reads, yielding one entry per CDR3 protein. The table records under 900,000 distinct CDR3 sequences, around 12% of them present only once. Another study also made use of these data, one on yellow fever vaccine responses in identical twins.

The sequenced sample consisted of PBMCs. These receptors all come from a woman under 30 in good health. Each CDR3 is given with its conserved first and last residue. D genes are given only for firm matches. Expanded clones get a size class; other rows say once, few or many, or leave the size out.

- TRBJ2-5 many TRBV10-3 TGTGCCATCAGCAAGGAAGAGACCCAGTACTTC CAISKEETQYF
- TRBJ2-5 - TRBV7-6 TGTGCCAGCAGCTTATTTTCCGGGGCAAAAGAGACCCAGTACTTC CASSLFSGAKETQYF
- TRBJ2-1 many TRBV7-9 TGTGCCAGCAGCTTACCGGACGCGACAAATCGGCAGTTCTTC CASSLPDATNRQFF
- TRBJ2-2 - TRBV7-3 TGTGCCAGCAGCTCGGGGGCCACCGGGGAGCTGTTTTTT CASSSGATGELFF
- TRBJ2-7 - TRBV12-3/TRBV12-4 TGTGCCAGCAGGCGGGGTACGGCGGGCTACGAGCAGTACTTC CASRRGTAGYEQYF
TRBD2 TRBJ2-5 - TRBV2 TGTGCCAACCAGGGCGGGGGGCCAAGAGAGACCCAGTACTTC CANQGGGPRETQYF
- TRBJ2-7 many TRBV5-1 TGCGCCAGCAGCTTGAGTTGGAGCTCCTACGAGCAGTACTTC CASSLSWSSYEQYF
- TRBJ2-5 - TRBV28 TGTGCCAGCAGTTTATCCGCCCGTGGAGAGACCCAGTACTTC CASSLSARGETQYF
TRBD2 TRBJ2-5 few TRBV7-3 TGTGCCAGCAGCTACACGGGAGGGGGACAAGAGACCCAGTACTTC CASSYTGGGQETQYF
- TRBJ2-6 - TRBV20-1 TGCAGTGCTAGAGCTTCAGGGCCCAACACCTCTGGGGCCAACGTCCTGACTTTC CSARASGPNTSGANVLTF
TRBD2 TRBJ2-1 few TRBV29-1 TGCAGCGCGTCTAGCGGGAGTTCCAATGAGCAGTTCTTC CSASSGSSNEQFF
- TRBJ2-2 many TRBV20-1 TGCAGTGCTAGAAGCCTAGCCCAGGCCGGGGAGCTGTTTTTT CSARSLAQAGELFF
- TRBJ1-3 few TRBV3-1 TGTGCCAGCAGCCAAGGGGCAGGGGCTGGAAACACCATATATTTT CASSQGAGAGNTIYF
- TRBJ2-2 few TRBV5-1 TGCGCCAGCAGCATACGATCCTACAGTGACACCGGGGAGCTGTTTTTT CASSIRSYSDTGELFF
- TRBJ2-1 few TRBV2 TGTGCCAGCAGTGAATCCGCGACGTATGAGCAGTTCTTC CASSESATYEQFF
- TRBJ2-5 - TRBV25-1 TGTGCCAGCAGTGAAAGCCCCCCTCGGCGAGGTGTGCGCCAAGAGACCCAGTACTTC CASSESPPRRGVRQETQYF
- TRBJ1-2 - TRBV2 TGTGCCAGCAGCGCCGCCAGGGGCCACTATGGCTACACCTTC CASSAARGHYGYTF